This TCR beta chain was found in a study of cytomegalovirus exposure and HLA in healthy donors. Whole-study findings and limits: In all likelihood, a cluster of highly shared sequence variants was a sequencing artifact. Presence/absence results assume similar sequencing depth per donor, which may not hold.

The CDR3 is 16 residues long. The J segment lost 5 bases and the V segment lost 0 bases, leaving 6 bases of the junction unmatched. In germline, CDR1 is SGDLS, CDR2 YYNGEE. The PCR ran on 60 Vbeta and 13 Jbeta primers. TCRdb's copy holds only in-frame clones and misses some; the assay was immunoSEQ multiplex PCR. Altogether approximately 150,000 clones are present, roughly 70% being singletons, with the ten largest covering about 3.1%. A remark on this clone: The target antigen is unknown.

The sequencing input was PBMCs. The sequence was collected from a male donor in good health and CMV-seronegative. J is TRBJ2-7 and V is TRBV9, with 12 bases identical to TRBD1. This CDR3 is CASSVGGGTGGDEQYF. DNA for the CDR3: TGTGCCAGCAGCGTAGGAGGAGGGACAGGGGGCGACGAGCAGTACTTC.